The rows below give T cell receptor beta chains drawn from one sample of a study of human T cells and chemical hapten exposure. MiXCR, run by TCRdb on the RACE reads, gives a single entry per CDR3 protein. The table lists 280,000 or so distinct CDR3 sequences, approximately 7.5% of them singletons, with more than 0.95% in the top ten. The sequences come from whole blood, collected in connection with sensitization to the hapten diphenylcyclopropenone (DPC). The receptors here all came from a man aged 18 to 30 with alopecia areata. Some clones in this sample may be carry-over from other donors' samples. Each CDR3 is given with its conserved first and last residue. A D gene is named only where the DNA matches it firmly. Only some rows state a clone size, as once, few, many or a class for expanded clones.

v_gene: TRBV18; j_gene: TRBJ1-5; abundance: few; d_gene: TRBD1; len: 17; CDR3nt: TGTGCCAGCTCACCCGAAGAGGGACAGGGTCTTTATCAGCCCCAGCATTTT; CDR3aa: CASSPEEGQGLYQPQHF
v_gene: TRBV7-2; j_gene: TRBJ2-2; abundance: NA; d_gene: NA; len: 16; CDR3nt: TGTGCCAGCATCCGTGTAATGGGTAGCTCCACCGGGGAGCTGTTTTTT; CDR3aa: CASIRVMGSSTGELFF
v_gene: TRBV3-1; j_gene: TRBJ1-1; abundance: few; d_gene: TRBD1; len: 14; CDR3nt: TGTGCCAGCAGCCCCCGGACAGGCGGCCCTGAAGCTTTCTTT; CDR3aa: CASSPRTGGPEAFF
v_gene: TRBV9; j_gene: TRBJ2-3; abundance: NA; d_gene: TRBD2; len: 16; CDR3nt: TGTGCCAGCAGCGTAAGCGGGACCGTGAGGACAGATACGCAGTATTTT; CDR3aa: CASSVSGTVRTDTQYF
v_gene: TRBV4-1; j_gene: TRBJ2-7; abundance: NA; d_gene: NA; len: 14; CDR3nt: TGCGCCAGCAGCCAGCTGTACAGGGCCTACGAGCAGTACTTC; CDR3aa: CASSQLYRAYEQYF
v_gene: TRBV6-6; j_gene: TRBJ1-6; abundance: NA; d_gene: NA; len: 14; CDR3nt: TGTGCCAGCAGTTACGTAGGCGCAGATTCACCCCTCCACTTT; CDR3aa: CASSYVGADSPLHF
v_gene: TRBV29-1; j_gene: TRBJ2-7; abundance: few; d_gene: NA; len: 13; CDR3nt: TGCAGCGTTGTTTCGGTTTCCTCCTACGAGCAGTACTTC; CDR3aa: CSVVSVSSYEQYF
v_gene: TRBV6-5; j_gene: TRBJ1-1; abundance: few; d_gene: NA; len: 13; CDR3nt: TGTGCCAGCAGTTACTCAGGAGTGACTGAAGCTTTCTTT; CDR3aa: CASSYSGVTEAFF
v_gene: TRBV20-1; j_gene: TRBJ2-1; abundance: few; d_gene: TRBD2; len: 15; CDR3nt: TGCAGTGCTAGAGACCCCGGGGGGGCTTTGGATGAGCAGTTCTTC; CDR3aa: CSARDPGGALDEQFF
v_gene: TRBV9; j_gene: TRBJ1-1; abundance: NA; d_gene: NA; len: 15; CDR3nt: TGTGCCAGCAGCCCCTCCTGGGGGCTGAACACTGAAGCTTTCTTT; CDR3aa: CASSPSWGLNTEAFF
v_gene: TRBV2; j_gene: TRBJ1-2; abundance: NA; d_gene: TRBD1; len: 16; CDR3nt: TGTGCCAGCAGTGCCGGGACAGGGGGCAGGAGGGATGGCTACACCTTC; CDR3aa: CASSAGTGGRRDGYTF
v_gene: TRBV6-5; j_gene: TRBJ2-4; abundance: many; d_gene: TRBD1; len: 14; CDR3nt: TGTGCCAGCAGTAGACAGGGACCAAAAAACATTCAGTACTTC; CDR3aa: CASSRQGPKNIQYF
v_gene: TRBV28; j_gene: TRBJ1-5; abundance: few; d_gene: TRBD1; len: 15; CDR3nt: TGTGCCAGCCTAAAGCGACAGGGGGGTAGTCAGCCCCAGCATTTT; CDR3aa: CASLKRQGGSQPQHF
v_gene: TRBV20-1; j_gene: TRBJ1-2; abundance: NA; d_gene: NA; len: 14; CDR3nt: TGCAGTGCTAGAGCTGTGACGACAAGCTATGGCTACACCTTC; CDR3aa: CSARAVTTSYGYTF
v_gene: TRBV12-3/TRBV12-4; j_gene: TRBJ2-1; abundance: few; d_gene: TRBD1; len: 14; CDR3nt: TGTGCCAGCAAGGGGGACAGTGCTTACAATGAGCAGTTCTTC; CDR3aa: CASKGDSAYNEQFF
v_gene: TRBV27; j_gene: TRBJ2-7; abundance: NA; d_gene: TRBD1; len: 15; CDR3nt: TGTGCCAGCCGACTCAAGACAGGGGGCTCGTACGAGCAGTACTTC; CDR3aa: CASRLKTGGSYEQYF
v_gene: TRBV28; j_gene: TRBJ2-2; abundance: few; d_gene: NA; len: 17; CDR3nt: TGTGCCAGCAGCCTCCGCCCCGCAGCGGGCTACACCGGGGAGCTGTTTTTT; CDR3aa: CASSLRPAAGYTGELFF
v_gene: TRBV7-2; j_gene: TRBJ1-4; abundance: many; d_gene: TRBD1; len: 14; CDR3nt: TGTGCCAGCAGCTCCGACAGGGGCGGTGAAAAACTGTTTTTT; CDR3aa: CASSSDRGGEKLFF
v_gene: TRBV6-2/TRBV6-3; j_gene: TRBJ1-5; abundance: NA; d_gene: NA; len: 17; CDR3nt: TGTGCCAGCAGTTACTCGATTAGCAGGGGACCAAATCAGCCCCAGCATTTT; CDR3aa: CASSYSISRGPNQPQHF
v_gene: TRBV7-2; j_gene: TRBJ2-3; abundance: few; d_gene: NA; len: 17; CDR3nt: TGTGCCAGCAGCTTTTCTGGCGGAAGGGGGGGAGCAGATACGCAGTATTTT; CDR3aa: CASSFSGGRGGADTQYF
v_gene: TRBV6-5; j_gene: TRBJ1-1; abundance: few; d_gene: NA; len: 15; CDR3nt: TGTGCCAGCAGTTATATCGGCAGGGGAAACACTGAAGCTTTCTTT; CDR3aa: CASSYIGRGNTEAFF
v_gene: TRBV6-2/TRBV6-3; j_gene: TRBJ1-2; abundance: few; d_gene: NA; len: 14; CDR3nt: TGTGCCAGCACTCCCGGAACACTACGACTAGGCTACACCTTC; CDR3aa: CASTPGTLRLGYTF
v_gene: TRBV20-1; j_gene: TRBJ1-6; abundance: many; d_gene: NA; len: 15; CDR3nt: TGCAGTGCTAGTAGGGTCCCCGAACGGGATTCACCCCTCCACTTT; CDR3aa: CSASRVPERDSPLHF
v_gene: TRBV4-1; j_gene: TRBJ2-3; abundance: NA; d_gene: NA; len: 16; CDR3nt: TGCGCCAGCAGCCAAGGTAGACCCGGGAGCACAGATACGCAGTATTTT; CDR3aa: CASSQGRPGSTDTQYF
v_gene: TRBV11-3; j_gene: TRBJ2-5; abundance: NA; d_gene: TRBD1; len: 15; CDR3nt: TGTGCCAGCAGCTTAGCGCAGGGGGCGAAAGAGACCCAGTACTTC; CDR3aa: CASSLAQGAKETQYF
v_gene: TRBV5-1; j_gene: TRBJ1-2; abundance: few; d_gene: NA; len: 14; CDR3nt: TGCGCCAGCAGCGACTCGGACAGCTCCTATGGCTACACCTTC; CDR3aa: CASSDSDSSYGYTF
v_gene: TRBV7-2; j_gene: TRBJ2-4; abundance: NA; d_gene: NA; len: 16; CDR3nt: TGTGCCAGCAGCTCTGGCGGCAGGGTAGCCAAAAACATTCAGTACTTC; CDR3aa: CASSSGGRVAKNIQYF
v_gene: TRBV11-2; j_gene: TRBJ1-4; abundance: few; d_gene: TRBD1; len: 16; CDR3nt: TGTGCCAGCAGCTCCCGGGACAGGGTCTTGGGCGAAAAACTGTTTTTT; CDR3aa: CASSSRDRVLGEKLFF
v_gene: TRBV5-1; j_gene: TRBJ2-3; abundance: few; d_gene: TRBD1; len: 16; CDR3nt: TGCGCCAGCAGCTTGGCCCCGGGACAGATCACAGATACGCAGTATTTT; CDR3aa: CASSLAPGQITDTQYF
v_gene: TRBV29-1; j_gene: TRBJ2-2; abundance: NA; d_gene: TRBD1; len: 13; CDR3nt: TGCAGCGTCGACAGGGATGTCACCGGGGAGCTGTTTTTT; CDR3aa: CSVDRDVTGELFF
v_gene: TRBV9; j_gene: TRBJ2-2; abundance: NA; d_gene: NA; len: 17; CDR3nt: TGTGCCAGCAGCGCTCGCAGGGTCCGCGAGAACACCGGGGAGCTGTTTTTT; CDR3aa: CASSARRVRENTGELFF
v_gene: TRBV7-9; j_gene: TRBJ1-3; abundance: NA; d_gene: NA; len: 14; CDR3nt: TGTGCCAGCAGCCCCGAGGAGGGAGGAAACACCATATATTTT; CDR3aa: CASSPEEGGNTIYF
v_gene: TRBV12-3/TRBV12-4; j_gene: TRBJ2-2; abundance: many; d_gene: TRBD1; len: 15; CDR3nt: TGTGCCAGCAGTTCCGACAGGGGTAACACCGGGGAGCTGTTTTTT; CDR3aa: CASSSDRGNTGELFF
v_gene: TRBV7-9; j_gene: TRBJ1-1; abundance: NA; d_gene: NA; len: 14; CDR3nt: TGTGCCAGCAGCCCAACACATCTATACGCTGAAGCTTTCTTT; CDR3aa: CASSPTHLYAEAFF
v_gene: TRBV28; j_gene: TRBJ2-7; abundance: many; d_gene: NA; len: 14; CDR3nt: TGTGCCAGCAGTTTTAGGCAGAGGAGAAACGAGCAGTACTTC; CDR3aa: CASSFRQRRNEQYF
v_gene: TRBV6-2/TRBV6-3; j_gene: TRBJ1-1; abundance: few; d_gene: NA; len: 14; CDR3nt: TGTGCCAGCAGTTACTCAGGACAGTACACTGAAGCTTTCTTT; CDR3aa: CASSYSGQYTEAFF
v_gene: TRBV7-2; j_gene: TRBJ1-4; abundance: many; d_gene: NA; len: 15; CDR3nt: TGTGCCAGCAGTGATCCCGAGCGGGGTAATGAAAAACTGTTTTTT; CDR3aa: CASSDPERGNEKLFF
v_gene: TRBV7-8; j_gene: TRBJ1-4; abundance: few; d_gene: TRBD1; len: 19; CDR3nt: TGTGCCAGCAGCTCAAGGACAGGCTTAATTATTACAACTAATGAAAAACTGTTTTTT; CDR3aa: CASSSRTGLIITTNEKLFF
v_gene: TRBV2; j_gene: TRBJ1-4; abundance: NA; d_gene: TRBD1; len: 14; CDR3nt: TGTGCCAGCAGTGACAGGGGGCCGAATGAAAAACTGTTTTTT; CDR3aa: CASSDRGPNEKLFF
v_gene: TRBV6-2/TRBV6-3; j_gene: TRBJ1-1; abundance: NA; d_gene: NA; len: 15; CDR3nt: TGTGCCAGCAGTTCGGGCGGACTAATGAACACTGAAGCTTTCTTT; CDR3aa: CASSSGGLMNTEAFF
v_gene: TRBV3-1; j_gene: TRBJ1-2; abundance: many; d_gene: NA; len: 14; CDR3nt: TGTGCCAGCAGCCAAGGTGACAGTAACTATGGCTACACCTTC; CDR3aa: CASSQGDSNYGYTF
v_gene: TRBV6-2/TRBV6-3; j_gene: TRBJ1-6; abundance: many; d_gene: NA; len: 13; CDR3nt: TGTGCCAGCAGTTCCCACCCGATTTCACCCCTCCACTTT; CDR3aa: CASSSHPISPLHF
v_gene: TRBV5-5; j_gene: TRBJ1-1; abundance: NA; d_gene: NA; len: 15; CDR3nt: TGTGCCAGCAGCCCCCCTTTCGGCGGCAACACTGAAGCTTTCTTT; CDR3aa: CASSPPFGGNTEAFF